Each of the 6 T cell receptor beta chains below was sequenced from the same sample in a study of blood T cell repertoires in COVID-19. The table came from immunoSEQ multiplex PCR; TCRdb's copy has only in-frame clones and leaves some out. This sample yields roughly 200,000 clones, of which more than 75% are seen a single time; roughly 8.7% belongs to the top ten. The sequencing input was PBMCs or T cells enriched from blood (not recorded which). The receptors originated from a woman younger than 45 who had recovered from COVID-19.

The J gene is TRBJ2-1, the V gene TRBV10-3; 16 bases agree with TRBD2. The CDR3 loop spans 14 amino acids. In germline, CDR1 is ENHRY, CDR2 SYGVKD. Germline trimming cut 10 bases from V and 8 bases from J; bases unmatched to any gene: 5. The CDR3 region has the DNA TGTGCCACCACCGGGACTAGCGGGAGGGATGAGCAGTTCTTC. Encoded protein: CATTGTSGRDEQFF.

This chain connects TRBV28 to TRBJ2-7; weak D call: TRBD1 (5 bases). Germline V gives CDR1 MDHEN, CDR2 SYDVKM. This CDR3 is built from 12 residues. Trimming cost V 10 bases and J 3 bases, with 13 bases left between them. CDR3 region: CATEKQDYEQYF. The DNA for the CDR3 is TGTGCCACCGAGAAACAGGACTACGAGCAGTACTTC.

There are a few counts of this clone. The V gene is TRBV21-1, the J gene TRBJ2-7; the table's D call, TRBD1, has no DNA check behind it. TRBV21-1 is assigned pseudogene status. There are 14 residues in the CDR3. In DNA form, the CDR3 reads TGTGCCAGCAGCGAACGGGACAGGGGCGACGAGCAGTACTTC. It is translated as CASSERDRGDEQYF.

The chain carries TRBV2 and TRBJ1-1, with 12 bases lining up with TRBD1. V lost 10 bases, J lost 8 bases, and 14 bases stayed unmatched. There are 15 residues in the CDR3. CDR1 and CDR2 from the germline V gene are SNHLY and FYNNEI. For the CDR3, the DNA is TGTGCCACCATTCACTCCGGGACAGGGGGCGAGGAAGCTTTCTTT. Its translation is CATIHSGTGGEEAFF.

This chain links TRBV7-2 with TRBJ2-2; 9 bases map to TRBD2. Trimming cost V 1 base and J 7 bases; bases outside gene matches: 7. The CDR3 runs to 16 residues. Per the germline V gene, CDR1 is SGHTA and CDR2 is FQGNSA. CDR3 amino acids: CASSLGVAGVVGELFF. The CDR3 DNA follows: TGTGCCAGCAGCTTAGGGGTAGCGGGAGTTGTCGGGGAGCTGTTTTTT.

This clone has only a few counts. The chain employs TRBV18 and TRBJ1-1, with a weak D call TRBD1 (6 bases). Trimming left V 1 base short and J 1 base short, with 10 bases between. The CDR3 has 15 residues. Germline CDR1 KGHSH, CDR2 LQKENI. This chain's CDR3 is CASSPLTGSNTEAFF. The CDR3 DNA follows: TGTGCCAGCTCACCACTGACAGGTTCGAACACTGAAGCTTTCTTT.